These T cell receptor beta chains were read from a single sample in a study of blood T cell repertoires in COVID-19. Repertoires were generated with immunoSEQ multiplex PCR, while TCRdb's copy carries only in-frame clones and drops some. The data show 250,000 to 300,000 clones, 70% to 90% seen once. What was sequenced was peripheral blood. These receptors came from a woman between 45 and 65 years old with COVID-19, enrolled during active disease. Each CDR3 is given with its conserved first and last residue. The D gene is left open where the match is weak. Size is stated for part of the rows, as once, few or many counts, or as a class when the clone is expanded.

clone size	V gene	D gene	J gene	CDR3 protein	CDR3 DNA
NA	TRBV7-9	TRBD1	TRBJ2-2	CASSFRLNRGDTGELFF	TGTGCCAGCAGCTTTAGGTTGAACAGGGGGGACACCGGGGAGCTGTTTTTT
NA	TRBV19	NA	TRBJ1-2	CASSQGAGYTF	TGTGCCAGTAGTCAGGGTGCGGGCTACACCTTC
NA	TRBV4-1	TRBD2	TRBJ2-3	CASSQVRISGRTDTQYF	TGCGCCAGCAGCCAAGTTAGAATTAGCGGGAGGACAGATACGCAGTATTTT
once	TRBV15	TRBD1	TRBJ2-4	CATSRAIITGELAKNIQYF	TGTGCCACCAGCAGAGCCATAATAACAGGGGAACTAGCCAAAAACATTCAGTACTTC
NA	TRBV21-1	NA	TRBJ2-3	CASSIRQRRSTDTQYF	TGTGCCAGCAGCATACGACAGCGACGCAGCACAGATACGCAGTATTTT
NA	TRBV7-9	TRBD2	TRBJ2-7	CASSRGTSGSYEQYF	TGTGCCAGCAGCCGCGGGACTAGCGGGTCCTACGAGCAGTACTTC
NA	TRBV6-5	TRBD1	TRBJ1-4	CAIARTGSNEKLFF	TGTGCCATCGCCAGGACAGGCTCCAATGAAAAACTGTTTTTT
NA	TRBV30	NA	TRBJ1-5	CAWSVSLEQPQHF	TGTGCCTGGAGTGTAAGTTTAGAACAGCCCCAGCATTTT
NA	TRBV7-7	NA	TRBJ2-5	CASSLGQQETQYF	TGTGCCAGCAGCTTAGGTCAGCAAGAGACCCAGTACTTC
NA	TRBV7-8	NA	TRBJ2-5	CASSFTDFNQETQYF	TGTGCCAGCAGCTTCACCGACTTCAACCAAGAGACCCAGTACTTC
NA	TRBV7-2	TRBD2	TRBJ2-5	CASSSLPTPRLAEDETQYF	TGTGCCAGCAGCTCCCTGCCCACCCCCCGGCTAGCGGAAGACGAGACCCAGTACTTC
NA	TRBV2	TRBD1	TRBJ2-7	CANSPGQGPYEQYF	TGTGCCAACTCGCCGGGACAGGGGCCCTACGAGCAGTACTTC
NA	TRBV10-3	NA	TRBJ2-3	CAISEYRRDADTQYF	TGTGCCATCAGTGAGTATAGGCGGGACGCAGATACGCAGTATTTT
NA	TRBV7-6	TRBD2	TRBJ2-7	CASSSRAGEGSYEQYF	TGTGCCAGCAGCTCAAGAGCGGGAGAGGGTTCCTACGAGCAGTACTTC
NA	TRBV3-1/TRBV3-2	TRBD1	TRBJ1-2	CASSQYDRGYGYTF	TGTGCCAGCAGCCAATATGACAGGGGCTATGGCTACACCTTC
NA	TRBV20-1	NA	TRBJ1-1	CSARDQTEAFF	TGCAGTGCTAGAGATCAAACTGAAGCTTTCTTT
NA	TRBV25-1	TRBD2	TRBJ2-1	CASSEWPSGSEEQFF	TGTGCCAGCAGTGAATGGCCTAGCGGGTCGGAGGAGCAGTTCTTC
NA	TRBV13	NA	TRBJ2-4	CASSSGSETQNIQYF	TGTGCCAGCAGCTCCGGATCGGAGACGCAAAACATTCAGTACTTC
once	TRBV3-1/TRBV3-2	TRBD2	TRBJ2-1	CASSREGYSYNEQFF	TGTGCCAGCAGCAGGGAGGGCTACTCCTACAATGAGCAGTTCTTC
once	TRBV19	TRBD1	TRBJ1-6	CASSRRDRDNSPLHF	TGTGCCAGTAGCCGGAGGGACAGAGATAATTCACCCCTCCACTTT
few	TRBV19	TRBD2	TRBJ2-4	CASSMGTGLAGGAKNIQYF	TGTGCCAGTAGTATGGGAACGGGACTAGCGGGAGGTGCCAAAAACATTCAGTACTTC
NA	TRBV20-1	NA	TRBJ1-2	CSAPFRGGYTF	TGCAGTGCCCCGTTCCGCGGAGGCTACACCTTC
NA	TRBV2	TRBD1	TRBJ1-4	CASRVTGGTEKLFF	TGTGCCAGCAGGGTTACAGGGGGAACTGAAAAACTGTTTTTT
NA	TRBV5-1	NA	TRBJ2-7	CASTQRGSSYEQYF	TGCGCCAGCACCCAGCGTGGCTCCTCATACGAGCAGTACTTC
NA	TRBV18	NA	TRBJ1-1	CASSPQSGITEAFF	TGTGCCAGCTCACCACAGTCAGGGATCACTGAAGCTTTCTTT
NA	TRBV5-1	TRBD1	TRBJ2-7	CASSIDRVGTYEQYF	TGCGCCAGCAGCATCGACAGGGTCGGCACCTACGAGCAGTACTTC
NA	TRBV24-1	TRBD2	TRBJ2-7	CATSDPAERGQYF	TGTGCCACCAGTGATCCCGCGGAGCGGGGGCAGTACTTC
NA	TRBV3-1/TRBV3-2	TRBD2	TRBJ2-7	CASSRNSGRGNYEQYF	TGTGCCAGCAGTCGGAATAGCGGGAGAGGCAACTACGAGCAGTACTTC
NA	TRBV19	TRBD1	TRBJ2-7	CASSIAGQDYEQYF	TGTGCCAGTAGTATAGCAGGACAGGACTACGAGCAGTACTTC